Listed below are T cell receptor beta chains from one sample, sequenced in a study of shared clonotypes between healthy human individuals. The protocol was immunoSEQ multiplex PCR, while the TCRdb copy is restricted to in-frame clones and leaves out a portion. The table lists under 2.5 million clones, about 90% of them singletons. Sequenced material: naive CD4+ T cells from PBMCs. The receptor set was obtained from a man aged 18 to 29 in good health. Some clones in this sample may be carry-over from other donors' samples. CDR3s include the opening cysteine and the closing phenylalanine or tryptophan. Each record gives: J gene, clone size, CDR3 length, D gene, V gene, CDR3 protein, CDR3 DNA. The D gene is left open where the match is weak. Size values are once, few and many counts, or a class for expanded clones, and some rows have none.

j_call: TRBJ1-2
clone_size: NA
cdr3_length: 12
d_call: NA
v_call: TRBV7-2
cdr3_aa: CASSLSPMGYTF
cdr3_nt: TGTGCCAGCAGCTTATCACCCATGGGCTACACCTTC

j_call: TRBJ2-1
clone_size: NA
cdr3_length: 14
d_call: NA
v_call: TRBV14
cdr3_aa: CASSQVSTYNEQFF
cdr3_nt: TGTGCCAGCAGCCAAGTGAGTACGTACAATGAGCAGTTCTTC

j_call: TRBJ1-1
clone_size: once
cdr3_length: 11
d_call: NA
v_call: TRBV12-5
cdr3_aa: CASGTPGEAFF
cdr3_nt: TGTGCTAGTGGCACACCCGGAGAAGCTTTCTTT

j_call: TRBJ2-2
clone_size: few
cdr3_length: 16
d_call: TRBD1
v_call: TRBV30
cdr3_aa: CAWSSPGQGVYGELFF
cdr3_nt: TGTGCCTGGAGTTCCCCGGGACAGGGGGTTTACGGGGAGCTGTTTTTT

j_call: TRBJ2-1
clone_size: NA
cdr3_length: 16
d_call: TRBD2
v_call: TRBV15
cdr3_aa: CATSATLAGGPNEQFF
cdr3_nt: TGTGCCACCAGCGCAACACTAGCGGGAGGGCCCAATGAGCAGTTCTTC

j_call: TRBJ2-3
clone_size: NA
cdr3_length: 17
d_call: TRBD2
v_call: TRBV30
cdr3_aa: CAWSFPLLAASTDTQYF
cdr3_nt: TGTGCCTGGAGTTTCCCTCTACTAGCGGCTAGCACAGATACGCAGTATTTT

j_call: TRBJ1-3
clone_size: NA
cdr3_length: 15
d_call: TRBD1
v_call: TRBV4-1
cdr3_aa: CASSRPQGAKSTIYF
cdr3_nt: TGCGCCAGCAGCCGCCCACAGGGGGCGAAAAGCACCATATATTTT

j_call: TRBJ1-2
clone_size: NA
cdr3_length: 15
d_call: NA
v_call: TRBV7-2
cdr3_aa: CASGPRVKTNYGYTF
cdr3_nt: TGTGCCAGCGGGCCCCGGGTGAAGACTAACTATGGCTACACCTTC

j_call: TRBJ1-2
clone_size: NA
cdr3_length: 14
d_call: NA
v_call: TRBV28
cdr3_aa: CASSLKGRENGYTF
cdr3_nt: TGTGCCAGCAGTTTAAAGGGGAGAGAGAATGGCTACACCTTC

j_call: TRBJ2-7
clone_size: NA
cdr3_length: 16
d_call: TRBD1
v_call: TRBV11-2
cdr3_aa: CASSLEWRQGANEQYF
cdr3_nt: TGTGCCAGCAGCTTAGAATGGCGGCAGGGGGCTAACGAGCAGTACTTC

j_call: TRBJ2-3
clone_size: NA
cdr3_length: 16
d_call: NA
v_call: TRBV7-8
cdr3_aa: CASSLRSGVATDTQYF
cdr3_nt: TGTGCCAGCAGCTTAAGGAGCGGAGTAGCCACAGATACGCAGTATTTT

j_call: TRBJ1-1
clone_size: NA
cdr3_length: 15
d_call: NA
v_call: TRBV18
cdr3_aa: CASSPDAQAITEAFF
cdr3_nt: TGTGCCAGCTCACCCGATGCACAGGCGATCACTGAAGCTTTCTTT

j_call: TRBJ2-1
clone_size: NA
cdr3_length: 16
d_call: NA
v_call: TRBV7-9
cdr3_aa: CASSPRVGSSYNEQFF
cdr3_nt: TGTGCCAGCAGCCCCAGGGTTGGGAGCTCCTACAATGAGCAGTTCTTC

j_call: TRBJ1-1
clone_size: NA
cdr3_length: 14
d_call: NA
v_call: TRBV5-5
cdr3_aa: CASTFPGSSTEAFF
cdr3_nt: TGTGCCAGCACCTTCCCAGGGTCGTCCACTGAAGCTTTCTTT

j_call: TRBJ1-1
clone_size: NA
cdr3_length: 14
d_call: NA
v_call: TRBV6-5
cdr3_aa: CASSDPGQNTEAFF
cdr3_nt: TGTGCCAGCAGTGACCCGGGACAGAACACTGAAGCTTTCTTT

j_call: TRBJ1-1
clone_size: few
cdr3_length: 14
d_call: NA
v_call: TRBV28
cdr3_aa: CASSPPAGETEAFF
cdr3_nt: TGTGCCAGCAGCCCACCGGCGGGAGAAACTGAAGCTTTCTTT

j_call: TRBJ1-2
clone_size: NA
cdr3_length: 13
d_call: NA
v_call: TRBV5-1
cdr3_aa: CASGDGDLYGYTF
cdr3_nt: TGCGCCAGCGGGGACGGTGACCTCTATGGCTACACCTTC